The 23 T cell receptor beta chains reported below all come from one sample, sequenced in a study of cytomegalovirus exposure and HLA in healthy donors. PCR amplification relied on 60 Vbeta primers (plus 13 Jbeta primers). Generated by immunoSEQ multiplex PCR, the TCRdb table keeps only in-frame clones and is missing some. This repertoire shows around 200,000 clones, about 69% found once; its top ten account for about 5%. Sequenced material: PBMCs. The receptors stem from a young man in good health and CMV-seropositive.

The rearrangement uses TRBV27 and TRBJ1-2; 11 bases match TRBD1. Germline V gene lookup returns CDR1 MNHEY and CDR2 SMNVEV (reference sequence). Trimming took 2 bases from V and 7 from J; bases not matched to a gene: 3. The CDR3 contains 14 residues. CDR3 sequence: CASSLGQGALGYTF. DNA of the CDR3: TGTGCCAGCAGTTTAGGACAGGGGGCCCTTGGCTACACCTTC.

This chain uses TRBV7-9 with TRBJ1-2, with no clear D. Germline V gene data show CDR1 as SEHNR and CDR2 as FQNEAQ (reference sequence). The CDR3 has 11 amino acids. Trimming took off 4 bases at V and 8 bases at J, with 8 bases between the two ends. The CDR3 loop reads CASSSETGYTF. In DNA form, the CDR3 reads TGTGCCAGCAGCTCCGAGACAGGCTACACCTTC.

The chain employs TRBV29-1 and TRBJ2-1; TRBD2 agrees at 10 bases. V trimming: 2 bases; J trimming: 7 bases; junction bases outside the gene matches: 8. The CDR3 totals 15 residues. Germline CDR1 reads SQVTM; CDR2 reads ANQGSEA. CDR3 loop: CSVESSGRSRNEQFF. The CDR3 DNA is TGCAGCGTTGAATCTAGCGGGAGAAGTAGGAATGAGCAGTTCTTC.

This clone came up a few times. V gene TRBV27 combines with J gene TRBJ2-6, with TRBD2 as a possible D gene (5 bases). Germline V gives CDR1 MNHEY, CDR2 SMNVEV (reference sequence). CDR3 length equals 15 residues. Trimming cost V 6 bases and J 2 bases, with 11 bases left between them. As DNA, the CDR3 is TGTGCCAGCAGCTGGGCCGGGGCTGGGGCCAACGTCCTGACTTTC. This gives the protein CASSWAGAGANVLTF.

The V call is TRBV5-1, the J call TRBJ2-2; D not certain. Trimming stripped 0 bases from V and 0 bases from J, with 9 bases between. CDR3 length equals 16 residues. Germline CDR1 SGHRS, CDR2 YFSETQ. The CDR3 sequence is CASSLAVRTNTGELFF. CDR3 nucleotides: TGCGCCAGCAGCTTGGCCGTGAGGACGAACACCGGGGAGCTGTTTTTT.

The V gene is TRBV11-2, the J gene TRBJ1-5; a possible D gene is TRBD1 (5 bases). Germline CDR1 is SGHAT and CDR2 is FQNNGV. V lost 4 bases and J 7 bases, leaving 14 bases between the germline ends. This CDR3 contains 14 residues. CDR3 in amino acids: CASSSRAGEQPQHF. CDR3 DNA sequence: TGTGCCAGCAGCTCTAGGGCGGGGGAACAGCCCCAGCATTTT.

The J gene is TRBJ2-7, the V gene TRBV6-5, with D possibly TRBD1 on 5 matching bases. Germline V gene data show CDR1 as MNHEY and CDR2 as SVGAGI. Trimming stripped 6 bases from V and 3 bases from J, with 15 bases between. The CDR3 extends over 14 amino acids. The CDR3 sequence is CASSPQDQNYEQYF. CDR3 DNA: TGTGCCAGCAGCCCACAGGATCAGAACTACGAGCAGTACTTC.

A few counts support this clone. The chain joins TRBV5-1 to TRBJ2-3; 9 bases map to TRBD2. Germline V gene data show CDR1 as SGHRS and CDR2 as YFSETQ. This CDR3 comprises 15 residues. Germline trimming cut 3 bases from V and 4 bases from J; bases unmatched to any gene: 6. The CDR3 protein is CASSSASGISDTQYF. CDR3 nucleotide sequence: TGCGCCAGCAGCTCCGCTAGCGGGATTTCAGATACGCAGTATTTT.

This chain uses TRBV7-2 with TRBJ2-7; possibly TRBD2 for D (7 bases). The CDR3 spans 14 residues. Between the trimmed V and J ends, which lost 4 bases and 1 base, there was a span of 11 bases. Germline V gives CDR1 SGHTA, CDR2 FQGNSA. The CDR3 sequence: CASSSGGRSYEQYF. Written as DNA, the CDR3 is TGTGCCAGCAGCTCGGGGGGCAGGTCCTACGAGCAGTACTTC.

Concerning this clone itself: The CDR3 does not close with the conserved phenylalanine or tryptophan, likely indicating a read error. The chain employs TRBV28 and TRBJ1-2; D not resolved. The germline gives CDR1 MDHEN, CDR2 SYDVKM. Deletions cut 6 bases from V and 0 bases from J, with 11 bases between. The CDR3 spans 14 residues. The CDR3 reads CASRVDHTNYGYTL. The DNA of the CDR3 is TGTGCCAGCAGGGTGGATCATACTAACTATGGCTACACCCTC.

To note about this clone: A junction end diverges from the germline sequence, so it may reflect a read error. The rearrangement links TRBV7-7 to TRBJ2-2, with 8 positions matching TRBD1. There are 14 residues in the CDR3. Per the germline V gene, CDR1 is SSHAT and CDR2 is FNYEAQ (reference sequence). CDR3 sequence (DNA): TGTGCTAGCAGCCTGACAGGGGTCACCGGGGAGCTGTTTTTT. It yields the protein CASSLTGVTGELFF.

This rearrangement joins TRBV9 to TRBJ2-5, with TRBD1 matching 7 bases. Germline CDR1 and CDR2: SGDLS and YYNGEE. The trim removed 0 bases at V and 5 bases at J, leaving 7 bases unmatched. The CDR3 is 15 residues long. In nucleotides, the CDR3 is TGTGCCAGCAGCGTAGCAGGGGGACCCGGGGAGACCCAGTACTTC. Protein: CASSVAGGPGETQYF.

The chain couples TRBV6-5 to TRBJ1-1; TRBD1 might be the D (6 bases). The CDR3 runs 13 residues. Trimming shortened V by 5 bases and J by 7 bases, and 14 bases separated the two germline ends. Per the germline V gene, CDR1 is MNHEY and CDR2 is SVGAGI. The CDR3 spells CASSAGVRVEAFF. Written as DNA, the CDR3 is TGTGCCAGCAGTGCAGGGGTCCGAGTTGAAGCTTTCTTT.

The chain recombines TRBV19 with TRBJ2-7; D may be TRBD1 (6 bases). V was shortened by 1 base and J by 3 bases, with 10 bases between the two germline ends. CDR1 and CDR2 from the germline V gene are LNHDA and SQIVND (reference sequence). The CDR3 spans 14 residues. The CDR3 sequence: CASSIGLGGYEQYF. The CDR3 nucleotides are TGTGCCAGTAGTATAGGGTTAGGGGGCTACGAGCAGTACTTC.

The chain couples TRBV27 to TRBJ2-5; TRBD2 is a possible D gene (5 bases). The CDR3 runs to 14 residues. Germline values: CDR1 MNHEY, CDR2 SMNVEV (reference sequence). V lost 0 bases, J lost 5 bases, and 10 bases lay in between. CDR3 sequence (DNA): TGTGCCAGCAGTTTATCGACCATAGCGGAGACCCAGTACTTC. Translating it yields CASSLSTIAETQYF.

The chain carries TRBV7-9 and TRBJ2-1, with D tentatively TRBD1 (6 bases). Looked up from germline, CDR1 is SEHNR and CDR2 is FQNEAQ (reference sequence). The CDR3 is 13 amino acids. Between the trimmed V and J ends, which lost 1 base and 8 bases, there was a span of 9 bases. The CDR3 sequence is CASSLDRVDEQFF. CDR3 nucleotides: TGTGCCAGCAGCTTAGACAGGGTGGATGAGCAGTTCTTC.

The chain carries TRBV29-1 and TRBJ1-3; 7 bases are a match to TRBD1. Germline trimming cut 6 bases from V and 5 bases from J; bases unmatched to any gene: 10. Germline V gives CDR1 SQVTM, CDR2 ANQGSEA. The length of the CDR3 is 14 residues. The DNA of the CDR3 is TGCAGCGTGATGTACCGGGACAGCCGAAACACCATATATTTT. Residues: CSVMYRDSRNTIYF.

This CDR3 reads CASTEAPGNTEAFF. The CDR3 DNA follows: TGTGCCAGCACCGAGGCCCCGGGGAACACTGAAGCTTTCTTT. The chain employs TRBV2 and TRBJ1-1, with unresolved D. Trimming pared 7 bases from V and 1 base from J, leaving 13 bases between. CDR3 length: 14 residues. CDR1 and CDR2 (germline): SNHLY, FYNNEI.

J is TRBJ1-1 and V is TRBV5-1; D not resolved. Trimming removed 0 bases at V and 7 bases at J, with 13 bases between. Germline values: CDR1 SGHRS, CDR2 YFSETQ. The CDR3 consists of 14 residues. The CDR3 coding sequence is TGCGCCAGCAGCTTGGTAGGGCCCGGAGGTGAAGCTTTCTTT. Translation: CASSLVGPGGEAFF.

The chain employs TRBV10-3 and TRBJ1-5; D is undetermined. From germline, CDR1 is ENHRY and CDR2 SYGVKD. The CDR3 consists of 15 residues. Trimming left V 0 bases short and J 3 bases short, with 9 bases between. DNA of the CDR3: TGTGCCATCAGTGAGTCTTACCAGAACAATCAGCCCCAGCATTTT. Translating gives CAISESYQNNQPQHF.

This rearrangement joins TRBV15 to TRBJ2-1, with TRBD2 as a possible D gene (6 bases). This CDR3 spans 11 amino acids. The V end lost 5 bases, the J end lost 12 bases, and 11 bases lay between the germline ends. Per the germline V gene, CDR1 is LNHNV and CDR2 is YYDKDF (reference sequence). In nucleotides, the CDR3 is TGTGCCACCAGCGGGGGGTACTGGCAGTTCTTC. Protein product: CATSGGYWQFF.

The J gene is TRBJ2-4, the V gene TRBV7-9; weak D call: TRBD1 (6 bases). Germline-derived CDR1 and CDR2 are SEHNR and FQNEAQ (reference sequence). Trimming cost V 5 bases and J 0 bases, with 14 bases left between them. The CDR3 totals 16 residues. The CDR3 loop is CASSHRDRGAKNIQYF. The CDR3 coding sequence is TGTGCCAGCAGCCACAGGGACCGTGGAGCCAAAAACATTCAGTACTTC. Full variable domain (rest looked up from reference TRBV7-9 and TRBJ2-4): DTGVSQNPRHKITKRGQNVTFRCDPISEHNRLYWYRQTLGQGPEFLTYFQNEAQLEKSRLLSDRFSAERPKGSFSTLEIQRTEQGDSAMYLCASSHRDRGAKNIQYFGAGTRLSVL.

V and J are TRBV5-6 and TRBJ2-2; TRBD2 agrees at 8 bases. There are 15 residues in the CDR3. Trimming cost V 2 bases and J 0 bases; bases outside gene matches: 0. Per germline, CDR1 SGHDT and CDR2 YYEEEE. CDR3 sequence reads: CASSFSGTNTGELFF. As DNA, the CDR3 is TGTGCCAGCAGCTTTAGCGGGACGAACACCGGGGAGCTGTTTTTT.